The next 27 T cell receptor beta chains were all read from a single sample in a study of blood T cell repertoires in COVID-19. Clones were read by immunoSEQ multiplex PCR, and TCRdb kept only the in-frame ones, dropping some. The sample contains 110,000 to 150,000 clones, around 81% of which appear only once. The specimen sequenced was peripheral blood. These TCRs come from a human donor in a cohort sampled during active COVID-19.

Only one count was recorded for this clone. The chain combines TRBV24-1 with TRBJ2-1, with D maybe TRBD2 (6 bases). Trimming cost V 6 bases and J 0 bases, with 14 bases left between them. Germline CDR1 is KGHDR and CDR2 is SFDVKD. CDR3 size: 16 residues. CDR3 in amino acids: CATSRRAGSSYNEQFF. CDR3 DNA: TGTGCCACCAGTCGGCGGGCGGGGAGCTCCTACAATGAGCAGTTCTTC.

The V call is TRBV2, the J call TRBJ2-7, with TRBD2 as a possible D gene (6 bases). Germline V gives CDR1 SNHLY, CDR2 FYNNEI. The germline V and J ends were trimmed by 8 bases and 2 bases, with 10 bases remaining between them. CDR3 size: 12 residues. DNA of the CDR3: TGTGCCAGCGGGACTGGTCCCTACGAGCAGTACTTC. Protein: CASGTGPYEQYF. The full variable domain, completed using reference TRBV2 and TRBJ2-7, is EPEVTQTPSHQVTQMGQEVILRCVPISNHLYFYWYRQILGQKVEFLVSFYNNEISEKSEIFDDQFSVERPDGSNFTLKIRSTKLEDSAMYFCASGTGPYEQYFGPGTRLTVT.

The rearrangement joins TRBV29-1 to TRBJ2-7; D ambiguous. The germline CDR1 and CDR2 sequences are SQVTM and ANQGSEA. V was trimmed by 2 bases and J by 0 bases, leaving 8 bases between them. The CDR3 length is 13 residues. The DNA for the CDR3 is TGCAGCGTTGAATGGCAGTCCTCCTACGAGCAGTACTTC. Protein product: CSVEWQSSYEQYF.

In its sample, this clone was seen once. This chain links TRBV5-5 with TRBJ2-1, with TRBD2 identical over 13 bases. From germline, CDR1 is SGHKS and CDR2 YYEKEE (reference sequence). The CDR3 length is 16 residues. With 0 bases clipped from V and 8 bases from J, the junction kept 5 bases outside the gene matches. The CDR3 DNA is TGTGCCAGCAGCTTGGGACTAGCGGGGGGTTTGGATGAGCAGTTCTTC. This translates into CASSLGLAGGLDEQFF.

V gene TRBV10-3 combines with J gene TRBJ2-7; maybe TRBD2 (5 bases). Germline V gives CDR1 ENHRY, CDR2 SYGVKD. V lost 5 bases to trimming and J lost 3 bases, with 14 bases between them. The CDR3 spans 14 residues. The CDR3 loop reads CAISSGAPLYEQYF. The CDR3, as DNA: TGTGCCATCAGTAGCGGAGCCCCTCTCTACGAGCAGTACTTC.

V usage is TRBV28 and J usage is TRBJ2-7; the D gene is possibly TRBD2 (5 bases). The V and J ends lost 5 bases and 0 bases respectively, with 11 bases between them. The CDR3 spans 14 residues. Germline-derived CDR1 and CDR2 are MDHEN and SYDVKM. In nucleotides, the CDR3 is TGTGCCAGCAGTGCCCCTGGGAGCTCCTACGAGCAGTACTTC. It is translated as CASSAPGSSYEQYF.

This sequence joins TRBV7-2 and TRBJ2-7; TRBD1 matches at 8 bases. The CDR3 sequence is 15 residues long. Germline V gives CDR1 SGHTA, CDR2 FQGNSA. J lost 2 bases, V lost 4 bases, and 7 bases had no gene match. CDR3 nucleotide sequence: TGTGCCAGCAGCTCTCAGACAGGGGAGGCCTACGAGCAGTACTTC. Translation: CASSSQTGEAYEQYF. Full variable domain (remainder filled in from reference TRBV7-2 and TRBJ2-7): GAGVSQSPSNKVTEKGKDVELRCDPISGHTALYWYRQSLGQGLEFLIYFQGNSAPDKSGLPSDRFSAERTGGSVSTLTIQRTQQEDSAVYLCASSSQTGEAYEQYFGPGTRLTVT.

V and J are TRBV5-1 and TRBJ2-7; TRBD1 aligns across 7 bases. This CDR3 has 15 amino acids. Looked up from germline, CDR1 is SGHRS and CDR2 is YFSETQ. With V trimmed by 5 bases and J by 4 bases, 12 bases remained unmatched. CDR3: CASRSTGTAPYEQYF. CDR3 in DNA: TGCGCCAGCAGGAGTACCGGGACAGCGCCTTACGAGCAGTACTTC. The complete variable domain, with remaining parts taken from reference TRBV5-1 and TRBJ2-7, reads KAGVTQTPRYLIKTRGQQVTLSCSPISGHRSVSWYQQTPGQGLQFLFEYFSETQRNKGNFPGRFSGRQFSNSRSEMNVSTLELGDSALYLCASRSTGTAPYEQYFGPGTRLTVT.

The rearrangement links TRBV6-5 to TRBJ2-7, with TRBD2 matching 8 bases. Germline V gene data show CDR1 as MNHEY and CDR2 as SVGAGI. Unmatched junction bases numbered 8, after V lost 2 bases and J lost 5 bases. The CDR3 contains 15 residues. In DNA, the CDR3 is TGTGCCAGCAGTTACCGGGACGGGAGGGCCCACGAGCAGTACTTC. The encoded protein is CASSYRDGRAHEQYF.

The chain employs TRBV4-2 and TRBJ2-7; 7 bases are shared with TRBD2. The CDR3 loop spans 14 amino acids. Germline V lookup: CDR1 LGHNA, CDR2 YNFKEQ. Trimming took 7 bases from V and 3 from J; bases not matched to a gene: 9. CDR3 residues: CASTQGAGNYEQYF. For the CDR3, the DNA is TGTGCCAGCACTCAGGGAGCGGGAAACTACGAGCAGTACTTC.

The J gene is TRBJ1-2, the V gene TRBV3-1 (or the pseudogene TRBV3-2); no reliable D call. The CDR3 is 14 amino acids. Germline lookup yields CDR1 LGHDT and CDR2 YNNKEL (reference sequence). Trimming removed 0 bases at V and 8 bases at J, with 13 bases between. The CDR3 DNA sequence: TGTGCCAGCAGCCAAGAGGGCCAGATCGGAGGCTACACCTTC. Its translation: CASSQEGQIGGYTF.

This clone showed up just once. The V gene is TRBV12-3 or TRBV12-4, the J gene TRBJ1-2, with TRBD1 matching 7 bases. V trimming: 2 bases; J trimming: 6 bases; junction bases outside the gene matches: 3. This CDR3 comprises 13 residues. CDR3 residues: CASSLLTGDGYTF. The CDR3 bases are TGTGCCAGCAGTTTACTCACAGGGGATGGCTACACCTTC.

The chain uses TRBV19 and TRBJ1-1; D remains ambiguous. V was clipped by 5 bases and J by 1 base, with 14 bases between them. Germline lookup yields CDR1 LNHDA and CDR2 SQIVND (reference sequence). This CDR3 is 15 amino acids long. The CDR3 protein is CASSVQPGGNTEAFF. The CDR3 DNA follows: TGTGCCAGTAGTGTCCAGCCGGGAGGGAACACTGAAGCTTTCTTT.

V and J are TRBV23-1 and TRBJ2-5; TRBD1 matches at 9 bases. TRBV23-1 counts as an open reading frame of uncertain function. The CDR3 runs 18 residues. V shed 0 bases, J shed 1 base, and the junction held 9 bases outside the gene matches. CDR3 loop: CASSQSKGTGTFQETQYF. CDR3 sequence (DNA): TGCGCCAGCAGTCAATCGAAGGGGACAGGGACGTTCCAAGAGACCCAGTACTTC.

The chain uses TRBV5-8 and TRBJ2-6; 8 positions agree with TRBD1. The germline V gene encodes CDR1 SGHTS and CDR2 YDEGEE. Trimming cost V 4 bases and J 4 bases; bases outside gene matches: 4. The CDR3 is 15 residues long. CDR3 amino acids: CASSIRGLGANVLTF. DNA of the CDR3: TGTGCCAGCAGCATCAGGGGGCTAGGGGCCAACGTCCTGACTTTC. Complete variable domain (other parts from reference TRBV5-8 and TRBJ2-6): EAGVTQSPTHLIKTRGQQATLRCSPISGHTSVYWYQQALGLGLQFLLWYDEGEERNRGNFPPRFSGRQFPNYSSELNVNALELEDSALYLCASSIRGLGANVLTFGAGSRLTVL.

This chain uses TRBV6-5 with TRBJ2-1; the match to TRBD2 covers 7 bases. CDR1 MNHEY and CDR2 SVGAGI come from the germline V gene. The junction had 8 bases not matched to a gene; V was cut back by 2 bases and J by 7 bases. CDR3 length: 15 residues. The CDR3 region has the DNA TGTGCCAGCAGTTACGGCGGGAGAAGAGGGAATGAGCAGTTCTTC. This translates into CASSYGGRRGNEQFF.

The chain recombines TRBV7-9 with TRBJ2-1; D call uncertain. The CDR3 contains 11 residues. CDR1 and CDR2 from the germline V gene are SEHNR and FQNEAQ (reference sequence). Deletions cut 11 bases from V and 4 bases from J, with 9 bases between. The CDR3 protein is CAGGAYNEQFF. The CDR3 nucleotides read TGTGCCGGCGGAGCTTACAATGAGCAGTTCTTC. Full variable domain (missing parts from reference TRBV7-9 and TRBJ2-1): DTGVSQNPRHKITKRGQNVTFRCDPISEHNRLYWYRQTLGQGPEFLTYFQNEAQLEKSRLLSDRFSAERPKGSFSTLEIQRTEQGDSAMYLCAGGAYNEQFFGPGTRLTVL.

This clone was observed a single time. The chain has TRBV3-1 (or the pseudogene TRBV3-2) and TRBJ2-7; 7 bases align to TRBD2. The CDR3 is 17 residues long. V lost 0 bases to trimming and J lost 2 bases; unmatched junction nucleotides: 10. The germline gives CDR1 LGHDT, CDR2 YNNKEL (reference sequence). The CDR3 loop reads CASSQDRGSGPTYEQYF. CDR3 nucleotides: TGTGCCAGCAGCCAAGATCGGGGTAGCGGGCCTACCTACGAGCAGTACTTC.

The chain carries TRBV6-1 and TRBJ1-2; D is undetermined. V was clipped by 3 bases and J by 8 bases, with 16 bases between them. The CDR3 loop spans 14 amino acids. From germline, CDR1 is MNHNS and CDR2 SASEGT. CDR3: CASSEGRELSGYTF. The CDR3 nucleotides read TGTGCCAGCAGTGAGGGTAGGGAGCTTTCAGGCTACACCTTC.

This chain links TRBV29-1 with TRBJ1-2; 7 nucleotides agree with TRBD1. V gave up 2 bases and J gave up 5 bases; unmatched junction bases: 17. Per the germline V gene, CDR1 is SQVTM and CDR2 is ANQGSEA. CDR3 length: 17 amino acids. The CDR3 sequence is CSVESSSDREPGYGYTF. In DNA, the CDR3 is TGCAGCGTTGAAAGTTCCTCCGACAGGGAGCCGGGGTATGGCTACACCTTC. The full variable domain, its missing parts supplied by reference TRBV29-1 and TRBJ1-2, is SAVISQKPSRDICQRGTSLTIQCQVDSQVTMMFWYRQQPGQSLTLIATANQGSEATYESGFVIDKFPISRPNLTFSTLTVSNMSPEDSSIYLCSVESSSDREPGYGYTFGSGTRLTVV.

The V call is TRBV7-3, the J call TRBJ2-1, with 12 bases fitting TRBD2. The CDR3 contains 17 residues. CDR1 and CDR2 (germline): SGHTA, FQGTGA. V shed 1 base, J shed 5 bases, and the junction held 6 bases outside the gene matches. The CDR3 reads CASSLIGLAGFHNEQFF. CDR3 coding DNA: TGTGCCAGCAGCTTAATAGGACTAGCGGGATTCCACAATGAGCAGTTCTTC. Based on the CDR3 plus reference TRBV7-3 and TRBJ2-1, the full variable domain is GAGVSQTPSNKVTEKGKYVELRCDPISGHTALYWYRQSLGQGPEFLIYFQGTGAADDSGLPNDRFFAVRPEGSVSTLKIQRTERGDSAVYLCASSLIGLAGFHNEQFFGPGTRLTVL.

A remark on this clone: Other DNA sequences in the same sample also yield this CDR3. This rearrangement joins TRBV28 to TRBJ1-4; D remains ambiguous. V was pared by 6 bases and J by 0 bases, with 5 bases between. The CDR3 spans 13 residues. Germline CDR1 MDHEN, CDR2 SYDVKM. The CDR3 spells CASRRTTNEKLFF. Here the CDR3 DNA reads TGTGCCAGCAGGCGAACAACTAATGAAAAACTGTTTTTT.

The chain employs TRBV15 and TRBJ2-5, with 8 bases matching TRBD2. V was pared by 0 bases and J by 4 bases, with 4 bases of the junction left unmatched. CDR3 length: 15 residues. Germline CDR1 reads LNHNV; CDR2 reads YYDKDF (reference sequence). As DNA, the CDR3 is TGTGCCACCAGCAGAGATCCGGGGGGGCGAGAGACCCAGTACTTC. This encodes CATSRDPGGRETQYF.

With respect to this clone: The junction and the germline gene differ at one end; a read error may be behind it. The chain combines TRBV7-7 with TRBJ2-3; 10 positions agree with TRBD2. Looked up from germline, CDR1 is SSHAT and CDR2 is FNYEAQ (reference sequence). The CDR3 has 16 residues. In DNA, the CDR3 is TGTGCTAGCAGCTTAGGAGTAGCGGGAGGAGTAGATACGCAGTATTTT. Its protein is CASSLGVAGGVDTQYF.

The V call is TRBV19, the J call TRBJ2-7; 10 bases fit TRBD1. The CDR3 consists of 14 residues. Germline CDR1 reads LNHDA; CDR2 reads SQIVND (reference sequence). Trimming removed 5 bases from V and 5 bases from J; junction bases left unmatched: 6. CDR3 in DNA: TGTGCCAGTAGTCAGACAGGGGGCGCAAACGAGCAGTACTTC. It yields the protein CASSQTGGANEQYF.

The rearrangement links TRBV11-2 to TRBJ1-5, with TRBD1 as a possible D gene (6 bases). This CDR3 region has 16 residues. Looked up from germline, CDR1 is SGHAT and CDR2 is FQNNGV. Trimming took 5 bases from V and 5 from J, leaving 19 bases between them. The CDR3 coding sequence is TGTGCCAGCAGCCCCATCGGCGCAGGGGCTGATCAGCCCCAGCATTTT. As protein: CASSPIGAGADQPQHF.

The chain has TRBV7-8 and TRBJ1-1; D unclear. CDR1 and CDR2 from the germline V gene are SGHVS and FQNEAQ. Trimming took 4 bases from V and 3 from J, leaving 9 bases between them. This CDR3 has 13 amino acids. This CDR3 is CASSSFGYTEAFF. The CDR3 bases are TGTGCCAGCAGCTCGTTCGGGTACACTGAAGCTTTCTTT.